This T cell receptor (beta chain) was captured in a study of T cells in tuberculosis. Overall study findings and caveats: The TCR-beta difference was not significant; alpha differences partly reflected length.

Noted time point: new active TB diagnosis, blood taken before or within 7 days of starting treatment. The CDR3 consists of 12 residues. V was trimmed by 5 bases and J by 2 bases, leaving 7 bases between them. Germline CDR1 reads SGHAT; CDR2 reads FQNNGV. Data came from immunoSEQ multiplex PCR; TCRdb stores just in-frame clones and leaves some out. The sample records some 49,000 clones, 90% to 95% being singletons. This clone was seen a handful of times. Its target is not known. The V call is TRBV11-2, the J call TRBJ2-7; D not resolved. Source: PBMCs, taken at tuberculosis diagnosis. The receptor comes from an adult with tuberculosis. As DNA, the CDR3 is TGTGCCAGCAGCGTTCAGACCTACGAGCAGTACTTC. Residues: CASSVQTYEQYF.